This entry is about one T cell receptor (beta chain). V lost 5 bases, J lost 2 bases, and 5 bases stayed unmatched. Germline lookup yields CDR1 SQVTM and CDR2 ANQGSEA. This CDR3 region has 14 residues. Original data processing: Amplification from reference gene primers served as the basis for estimated nucleated cell counts. The table came from immunoSEQ multiplex PCR; TCRdb's copy has only in-frame clones and leaves some out. The V and J calls and clone size were taken over from that table, and D and trimming were inferred from the DNA. The sample shows approximately 140,000 clones, approximately 88% of them seen only once. This entry belongs to a study of blood T cell repertoires in COVID-19. Turning to the study itself: Acute and convalescent COVID-19 samples came from the United States, Italy and Spain. The analysed material was cDNA or gDNA that came from T cells, B-cell-depleted T cells, or PBMCs.

This sequence joins TRBV29-1 and TRBJ1-5; TRBD1 aligns across 8 bases. Sequenced sample: peripheral blood. The clonotype was recovered from a man in his 70s with acute or convalescent COVID-19. Written as DNA, the CDR3 is TGCAGCGTTCTGGACAGGGCGGGCAATCAGCCCCAGCATTTT. Its translation: CSVLDRAGNQPQHF. Looking up the rest from reference TRBV29-1 and TRBJ1-5 gives the full variable domain: SAVISQKPSRDICQRGTSLTIQCQVDSQVTMMFWYRQQPGQSLTLIATANQGSEATYESGFVIDKFPISRPNLTFSTLTVSNMSPEDSSIYLCSVLDRAGNQPQHFGDGTRLSIL.